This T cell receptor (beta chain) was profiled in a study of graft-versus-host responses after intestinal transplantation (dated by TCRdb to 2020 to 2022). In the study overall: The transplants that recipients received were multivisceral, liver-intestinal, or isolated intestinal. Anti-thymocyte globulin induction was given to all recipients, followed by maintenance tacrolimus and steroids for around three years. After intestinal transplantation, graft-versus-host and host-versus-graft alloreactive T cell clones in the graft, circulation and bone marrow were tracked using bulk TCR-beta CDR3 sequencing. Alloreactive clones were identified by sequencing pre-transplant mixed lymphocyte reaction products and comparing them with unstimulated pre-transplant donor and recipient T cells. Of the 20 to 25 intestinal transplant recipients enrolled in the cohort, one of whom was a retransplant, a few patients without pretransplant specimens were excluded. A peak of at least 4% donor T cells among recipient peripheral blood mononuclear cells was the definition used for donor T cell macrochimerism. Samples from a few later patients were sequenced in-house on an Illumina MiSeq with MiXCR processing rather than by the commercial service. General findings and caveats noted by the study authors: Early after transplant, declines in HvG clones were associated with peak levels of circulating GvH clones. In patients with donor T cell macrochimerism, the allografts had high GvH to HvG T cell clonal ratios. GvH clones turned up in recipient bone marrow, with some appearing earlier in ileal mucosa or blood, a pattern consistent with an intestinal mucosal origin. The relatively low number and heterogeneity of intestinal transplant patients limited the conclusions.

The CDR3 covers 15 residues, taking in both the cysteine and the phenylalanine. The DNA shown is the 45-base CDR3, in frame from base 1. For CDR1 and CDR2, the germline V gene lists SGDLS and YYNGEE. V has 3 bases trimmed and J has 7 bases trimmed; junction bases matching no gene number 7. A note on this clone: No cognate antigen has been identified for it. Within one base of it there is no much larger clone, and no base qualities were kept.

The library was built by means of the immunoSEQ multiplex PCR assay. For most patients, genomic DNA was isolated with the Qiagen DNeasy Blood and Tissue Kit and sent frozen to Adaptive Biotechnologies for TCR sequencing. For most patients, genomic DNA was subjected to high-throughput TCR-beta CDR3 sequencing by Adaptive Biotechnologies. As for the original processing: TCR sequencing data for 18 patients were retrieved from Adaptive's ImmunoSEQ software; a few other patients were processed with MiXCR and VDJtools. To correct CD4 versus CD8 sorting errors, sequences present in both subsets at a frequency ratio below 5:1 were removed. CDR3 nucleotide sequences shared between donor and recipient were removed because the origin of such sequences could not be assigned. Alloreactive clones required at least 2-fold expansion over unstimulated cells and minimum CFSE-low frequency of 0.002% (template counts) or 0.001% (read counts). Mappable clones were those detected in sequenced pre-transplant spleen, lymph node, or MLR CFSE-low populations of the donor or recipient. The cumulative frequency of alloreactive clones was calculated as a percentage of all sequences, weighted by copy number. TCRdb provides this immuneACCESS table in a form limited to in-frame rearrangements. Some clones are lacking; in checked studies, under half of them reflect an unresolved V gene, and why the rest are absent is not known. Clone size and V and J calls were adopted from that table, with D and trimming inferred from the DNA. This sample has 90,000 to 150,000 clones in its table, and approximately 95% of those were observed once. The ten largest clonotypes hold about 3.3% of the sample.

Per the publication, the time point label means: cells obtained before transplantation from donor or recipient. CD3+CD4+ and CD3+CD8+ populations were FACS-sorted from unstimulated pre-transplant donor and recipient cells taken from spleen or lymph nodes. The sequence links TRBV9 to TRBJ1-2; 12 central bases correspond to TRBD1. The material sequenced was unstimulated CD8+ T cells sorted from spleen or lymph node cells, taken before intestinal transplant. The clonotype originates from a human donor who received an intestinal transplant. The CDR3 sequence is CASSGRDRGLSGYTF. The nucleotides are TGTGCCAGCAGCGGCCGGGACAGGGGGCTCTCTGGCTACACCTTC.